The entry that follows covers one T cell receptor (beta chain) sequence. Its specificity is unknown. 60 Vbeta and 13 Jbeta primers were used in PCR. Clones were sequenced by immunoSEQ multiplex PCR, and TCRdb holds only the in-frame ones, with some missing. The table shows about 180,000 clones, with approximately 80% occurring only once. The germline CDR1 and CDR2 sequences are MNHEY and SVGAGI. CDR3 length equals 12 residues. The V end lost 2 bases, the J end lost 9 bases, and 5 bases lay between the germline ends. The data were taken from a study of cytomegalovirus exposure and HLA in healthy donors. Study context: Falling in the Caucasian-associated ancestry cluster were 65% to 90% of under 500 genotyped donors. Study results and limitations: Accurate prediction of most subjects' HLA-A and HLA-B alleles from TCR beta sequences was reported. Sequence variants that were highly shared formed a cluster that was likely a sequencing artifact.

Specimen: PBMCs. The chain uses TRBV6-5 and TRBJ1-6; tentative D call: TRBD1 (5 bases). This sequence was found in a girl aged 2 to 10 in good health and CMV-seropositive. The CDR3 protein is CASSYRGSPLHF. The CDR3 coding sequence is TGTGCCAGCAGTTACAGGGGTTCACCCCTCCACTTT.